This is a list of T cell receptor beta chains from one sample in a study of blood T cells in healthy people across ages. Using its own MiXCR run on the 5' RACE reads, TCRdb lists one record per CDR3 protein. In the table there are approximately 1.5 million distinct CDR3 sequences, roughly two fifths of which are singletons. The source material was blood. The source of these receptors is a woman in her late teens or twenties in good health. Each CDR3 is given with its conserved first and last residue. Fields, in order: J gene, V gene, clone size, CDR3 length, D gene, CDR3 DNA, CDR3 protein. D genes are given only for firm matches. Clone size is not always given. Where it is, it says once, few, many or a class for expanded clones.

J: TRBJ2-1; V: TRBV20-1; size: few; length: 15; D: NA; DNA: TGCAGTCCTTCTAGGGGTAGCCGCTCCTACAATGAGCAGTTCTTC; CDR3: CSPSRGSRSYNEQFF
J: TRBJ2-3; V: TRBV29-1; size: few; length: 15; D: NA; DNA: TGCGGCGTTGAAGGTGTGTTCGCTAGCACAGATACGCAGTATTTT; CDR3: CGVEGVFASTDTQYF
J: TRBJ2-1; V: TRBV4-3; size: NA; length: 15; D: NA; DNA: TGCGCCAGCAGCCAAGATAACGGGCGCATGGCGGCCCAGTTCTTC; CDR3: CASSQDNGRMAAQFF
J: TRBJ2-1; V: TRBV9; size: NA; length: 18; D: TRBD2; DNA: TGTGCCAGCAGCGTTTCCGGGACTAGCAGTCTTGTCTACAATGAGCAGTTCTTC; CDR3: CASSVSGTSSLVYNEQFF
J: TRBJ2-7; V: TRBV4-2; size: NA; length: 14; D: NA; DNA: TGTGCCAGCAGCCAAGATCGACGGGGCTACGAGCAGTACTTC; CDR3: CASSQDRRGYEQYF
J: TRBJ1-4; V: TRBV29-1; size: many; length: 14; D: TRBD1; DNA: TGCAGCGTTGGAGTCGGGACAGCAAATGAAAAACTGTTTTTT; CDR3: CSVGVGTANEKLFF
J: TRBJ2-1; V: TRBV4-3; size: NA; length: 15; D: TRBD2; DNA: TGCGCCAGCAGCCAACTGATAGCGGGTGGCAATGAGCAGTTCTTC; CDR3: CASSQLIAGGNEQFF
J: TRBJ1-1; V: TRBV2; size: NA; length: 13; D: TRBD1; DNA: TGTGCCAGCAGACGACAGGGGGCAACTGAAGCTTTCTTT; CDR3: CASRRQGATEAFF
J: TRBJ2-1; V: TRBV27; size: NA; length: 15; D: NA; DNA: TGTGCCAGCAGTTTAGCAGCGACAGACCTGAATGAGCAGTTCTTC; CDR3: CASSLAATDLNEQFF
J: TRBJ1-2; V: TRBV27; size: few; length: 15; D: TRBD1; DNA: TGTGCCAGCAGTGTTACCGGGACAGGGGTCTATGGCTACACCTTC; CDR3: CASSVTGTGVYGYTF
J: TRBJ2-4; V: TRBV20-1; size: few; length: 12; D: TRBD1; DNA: TGCAGTGTCACGACAGGGGAAAACATTCAGTACTTC; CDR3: CSVTTGENIQYF
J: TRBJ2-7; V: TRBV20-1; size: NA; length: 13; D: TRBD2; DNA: TGCAGTGCGCCAATCACACTAGCGAGCGAGCAGTACTTC; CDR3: CSAPITLASEQYF
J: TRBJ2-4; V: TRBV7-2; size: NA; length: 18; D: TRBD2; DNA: TGTGCCAGCACCCAATGGGCTAGCGGGGGGCTAGCCAAAAACATTCAGTACTTC; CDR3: CASTQWASGGLAKNIQYF
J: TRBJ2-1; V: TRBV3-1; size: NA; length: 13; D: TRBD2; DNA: TGTGCCAGCGGACTAGCGGGAGTTGGTGAGCAGTTCTTC; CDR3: CASGLAGVGEQFF
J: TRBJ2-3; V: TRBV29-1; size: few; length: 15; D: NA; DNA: TGCAGCCCGTCGAGGGGGGCCCGGCCGGCAGATACGCAGTATTTT; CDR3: CSPSRGARPADTQYF
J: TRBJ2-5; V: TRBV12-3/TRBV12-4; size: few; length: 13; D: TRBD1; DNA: TGTGCCAGCAGGTCGACAGGGAAAGAGACCCAGTACTTC; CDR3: CASRSTGKETQYF
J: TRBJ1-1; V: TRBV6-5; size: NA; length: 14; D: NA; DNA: TGTGCCAGCAGGCCCGGTAGGGCGAACACTGAAGCTTTCTTT; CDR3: CASRPGRANTEAFF
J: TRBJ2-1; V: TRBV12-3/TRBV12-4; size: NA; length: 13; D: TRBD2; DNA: TGTGCCAGCAACCAGGGACTAGCCGATGAGCAGTTCTTC; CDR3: CASNQGLADEQFF
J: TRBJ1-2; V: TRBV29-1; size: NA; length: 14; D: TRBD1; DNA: TGCAGCGTTGAGGGTGGACAGGGTGGCTATGGCTACACCTTC; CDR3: CSVEGGQGGYGYTF
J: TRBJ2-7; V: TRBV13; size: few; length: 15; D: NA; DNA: TGTGCCAGCAGCCCAGACTTCCTCTCCTACAATGAGCAGTACTTC; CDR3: CASSPDFLSYNEQYF
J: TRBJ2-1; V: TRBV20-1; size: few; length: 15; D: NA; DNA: TGCAGTGGACAACAGGGTGTGCCCCTCTACAATGAGCAGTTCTTC; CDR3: CSGQQGVPLYNEQFF
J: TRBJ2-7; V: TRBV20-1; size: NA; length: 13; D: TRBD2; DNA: TGCAGTGCTAGGACAGCGGGAACCTACGAGCAGTACTTC; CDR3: CSARTAGTYEQYF
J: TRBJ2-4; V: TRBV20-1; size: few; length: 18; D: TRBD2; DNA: TGCAGTGCTAGAGATGGTCGCCTAGCGGGAGGCCTAAAAAACATTCAGTACTTC; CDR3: CSARDGRLAGGLKNIQYF
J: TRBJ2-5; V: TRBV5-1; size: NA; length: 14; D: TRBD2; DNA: TGCGCCAGCAGTCGTGAAACTAGCGGGAGTGAGCAGTACTTC; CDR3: CASSRETSGSEQYF
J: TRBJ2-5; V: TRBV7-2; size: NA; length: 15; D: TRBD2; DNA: TGTGCCAGCAGCTTAGAAAGCGCGGGAGTTGAGACCCAGTACTTC; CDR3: CASSLESAGVETQYF
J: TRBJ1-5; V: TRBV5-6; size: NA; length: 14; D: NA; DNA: TGTGCCAGCAGCTTCTGGACAGTGGATTCTCCCCAGCATTTT; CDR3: CASSFWTVDSPQHF
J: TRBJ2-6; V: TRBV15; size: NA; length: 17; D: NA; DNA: TGTGCCACCAGCAGAGTCGGGTCGGGGGCTGGGGCCAACGTCCTGACTTTC; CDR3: CATSRVGSGAGANVLTF
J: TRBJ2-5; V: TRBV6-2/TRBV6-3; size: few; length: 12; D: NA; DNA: TGTGCCAGCAGTTACCTAGAGTGCAGGCCGTACTTC; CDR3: CASSYLECRPYF
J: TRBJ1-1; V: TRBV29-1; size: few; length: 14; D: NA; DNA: TGCAGCGTCGCTAACAGGGCGGCCCACACTGAAGCTTTCTTT; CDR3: CSVANRAAHTEAFF
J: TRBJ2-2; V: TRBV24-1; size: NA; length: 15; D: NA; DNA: TGTGCCACCAGTGATCGGACAGTGAACACCGGGGAGCTGTTTTTT; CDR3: CATSDRTVNTGELFF
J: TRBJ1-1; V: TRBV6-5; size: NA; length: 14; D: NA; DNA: TGTGCCAGCAAGGCCGGGACACTTAACACTGAAGCTTTCTTT; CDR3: CASKAGTLNTEAFF
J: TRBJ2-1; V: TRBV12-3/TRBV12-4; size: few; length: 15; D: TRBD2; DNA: TGTGCCAGCAGTTTGAATGGACTAGCGGGTACTGAGCAGTTCTTC; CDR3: CASSLNGLAGTEQFF
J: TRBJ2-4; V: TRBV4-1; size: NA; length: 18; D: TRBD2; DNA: TGCGCCAGCAGCCCATTTCCCTGGGATAGCGGGAGGGTGAACATTCAGTACTTC; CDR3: CASSPFPWDSGRVNIQYF
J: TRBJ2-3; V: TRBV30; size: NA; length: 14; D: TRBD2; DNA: TGTGCCTGGAGTCTTACTAGCGGGGCAGATACGCAGTATTTT; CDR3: CAWSLTSGADTQYF
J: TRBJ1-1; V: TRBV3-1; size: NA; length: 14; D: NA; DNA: TGTGCCAGCAGCCAAGGCGGTCAGCTCACTGAAGCTTTCTTT; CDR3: CASSQGGQLTEAFF
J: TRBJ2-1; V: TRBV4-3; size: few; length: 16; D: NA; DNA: TGCGCCAGCAGCCGGCTAGGGTGGGGGGAACTAGATGAGCAGTTCTTC; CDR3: CASSRLGWGELDEQFF
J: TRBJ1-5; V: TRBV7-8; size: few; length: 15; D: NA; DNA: TGTGCCAGCAGCTTCTCCGACAGAACCCATCAGCCCCAGCATTTT; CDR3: CASSFSDRTHQPQHF
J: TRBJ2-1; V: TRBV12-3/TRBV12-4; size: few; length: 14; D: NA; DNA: TGTGCCAGCCGACTATTGGGTCTCAACAATGAGCAGTTCTTC; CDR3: CASRLLGLNNEQFF
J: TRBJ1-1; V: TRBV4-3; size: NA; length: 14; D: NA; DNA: TGCGCCAGCAGCCATTCAGGGAGAGCGACTGAAGCTTTCTTT; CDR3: CASSHSGRATEAFF
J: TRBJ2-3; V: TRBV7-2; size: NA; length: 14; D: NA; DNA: TGTGCCAGCAGCTTAGGTTCCGGGGGCGATACGCAGTATTTT; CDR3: CASSLGSGGDTQYF
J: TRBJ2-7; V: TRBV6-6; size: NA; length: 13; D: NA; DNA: TGTGCCAGCAGCGATTACGACAGAGGCGAGCAGTACTTC; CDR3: CASSDYDRGEQYF
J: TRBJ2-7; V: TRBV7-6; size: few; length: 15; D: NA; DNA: TGTGCCAGCAGCCTCGATGGGGGGGGCTACAATGAGCAGTACTTC; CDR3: CASSLDGGGYNEQYF
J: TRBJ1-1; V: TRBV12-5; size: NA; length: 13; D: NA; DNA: TGTGCTAGTGGTTCCGGGGTTAACACTGAAGCTTTCTTT; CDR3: CASGSGVNTEAFF
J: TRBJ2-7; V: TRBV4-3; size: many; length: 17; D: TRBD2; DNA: TGCGCCAGCAGCCAAGATGGAGCGGGGGATCCCTACAATGAGCAGTACTTC; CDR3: CASSQDGAGDPYNEQYF
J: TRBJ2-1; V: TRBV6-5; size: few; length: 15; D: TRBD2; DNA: TGTGCCAGCAGTTACCGACCGACTAGCGGGAGGGAGCAGTTCTTC; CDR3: CASSYRPTSGREQFF
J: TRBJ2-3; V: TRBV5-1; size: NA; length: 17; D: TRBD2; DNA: TGCGCCAGCAGCCCGGGACTAGCGGGAGACTCCACAGATACGCAGTATTTT; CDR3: CASSPGLAGDSTDTQYF
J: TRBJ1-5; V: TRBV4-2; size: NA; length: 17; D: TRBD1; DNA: TGTACCAGCAGCCAATTGGACAGGGGGCTTAGCAATCAGCCCCAGCATTTT; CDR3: CTSSQLDRGLSNQPQHF
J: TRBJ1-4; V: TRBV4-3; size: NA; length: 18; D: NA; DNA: TGCGCCAGCAGCCAAGATCCCTGGACCATATCAACTAATGAAAAACTGTTTTTT; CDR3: CASSQDPWTISTNEKLFF
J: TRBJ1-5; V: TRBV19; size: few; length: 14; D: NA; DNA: TGTGCCAGTAGTTTCTCAACGGGCAATCAGCCCCAGCATTTT; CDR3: CASSFSTGNQPQHF
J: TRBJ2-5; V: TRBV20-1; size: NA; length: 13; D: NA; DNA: TGCAGTGCTAGTGAGGAGCCCCAAGAGACCCAGTACTTC; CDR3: CSASEEPQETQYF
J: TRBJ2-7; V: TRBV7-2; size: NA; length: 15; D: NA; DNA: TGTGCCAGCAGTCACGATGTCACGTTCTCCTACGAGCAGTACTTC; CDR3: CASSHDVTFSYEQYF
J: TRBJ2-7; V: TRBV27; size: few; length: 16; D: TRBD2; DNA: TGTGCCAGCAGTTATGCCGGGACTAGGAGGTCTTACGAGCAGTACTTC; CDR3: CASSYAGTRRSYEQYF
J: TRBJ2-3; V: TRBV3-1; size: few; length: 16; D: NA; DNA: TGTGCCAGCAGCCGGGACTTTCTTATTAGCACAGATACGCAGTATTTT; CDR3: CASSRDFLISTDTQYF
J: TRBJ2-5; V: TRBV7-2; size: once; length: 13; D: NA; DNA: TGTGCCAGCACTGGGGGAGTTTCCAATGAGCAGTACTTC; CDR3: CASTGGVSNEQYF
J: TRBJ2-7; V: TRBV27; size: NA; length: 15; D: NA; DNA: TGTGCCAGCAGTGATCCCGGGCTGCCAGGGGACGAGCAGTACTTC; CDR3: CASSDPGLPGDEQYF